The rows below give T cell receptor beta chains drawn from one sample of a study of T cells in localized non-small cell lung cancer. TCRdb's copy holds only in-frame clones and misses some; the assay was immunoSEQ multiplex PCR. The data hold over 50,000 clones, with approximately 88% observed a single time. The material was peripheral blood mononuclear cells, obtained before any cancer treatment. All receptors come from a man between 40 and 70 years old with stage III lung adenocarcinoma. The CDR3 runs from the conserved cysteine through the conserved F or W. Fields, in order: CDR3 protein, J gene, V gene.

CDR3aa: CASSYSRDAAYEQYF
j_gene: TRBJ2-7
v_gene: TRBV6-5

CDR3aa: CASSLVTLGGETQYF
j_gene: TRBJ2-5
v_gene: TRBV5-6

CDR3aa: CASSLGGTNEKLFF
j_gene: TRBJ1-4
v_gene: TRBV7-9

CDR3aa: CASSFLGSAGALEQYF
j_gene: TRBJ2-7
v_gene: TRBV27

CDR3aa: CASSLVAGGNTIYF
j_gene: TRBJ1-3
v_gene: TRBV11-2

CDR3aa: CASSPVVLAGVNEQFF
j_gene: TRBJ2-1
v_gene: TRBV14

CDR3aa: CASSLPGQGSNYGYTF
j_gene: TRBJ1-2
v_gene: TRBV5-6

CDR3aa: CASSFSSREKLFF
j_gene: TRBJ1-4
v_gene: TRBV6-5

CDR3aa: CASSLVLAGEGEQYF
j_gene: TRBJ2-7
v_gene: TRBV5-1

CDR3aa: CASSPIVHGEQETQYF
j_gene: TRBJ2-5
v_gene: TRBV19

CDR3aa: CASSFGLAGGPERELFF
j_gene: TRBJ2-2
v_gene: TRBV11-2

CDR3aa: CASSPTGTPNTGELFF
j_gene: TRBJ2-2
v_gene: TRBV9

CDR3aa: CASSPRARTEVREQYF
j_gene: TRBJ2-7
v_gene: TRBV9

CDR3aa: CASSFTGAYGYTF
j_gene: TRBJ1-2
v_gene: TRBV11-3

CDR3aa: CASSSGTGLGDTQYF
j_gene: TRBJ2-3
v_gene: TRBV7-2

CDR3aa: CASSTPGTSGTPNEQFF
j_gene: TRBJ2-1
v_gene: TRBV7-9

CDR3aa: CASSPGGGERNTIYF
j_gene: TRBJ1-3
v_gene: TRBV7-2

CDR3aa: CAWSVPAIPNTEAFF
j_gene: TRBJ1-1
v_gene: TRBV30

CDR3aa: CASSQSRDRVGTGELFF
j_gene: TRBJ2-2
v_gene: TRBV5-1

CDR3aa: CASSLGGGSMNTEAFF
j_gene: TRBJ1-1
v_gene: TRBV7-8

CDR3aa: CASSTRQGSEKLFF
j_gene: TRBJ1-4
v_gene: TRBV5-6

CDR3aa: CASSSSGTSGRGDTQYF
j_gene: TRBJ2-3
v_gene: TRBV13

CDR3aa: CASSLTIDTQYF
j_gene: TRBJ2-3
v_gene: TRBV7-9

CDR3aa: CASSQGTGGYYF
j_gene: TRBJ2-3
v_gene: TRBV14

CDR3aa: CAWSGTAKGYTF
j_gene: TRBJ1-2
v_gene: TRBV30

CDR3aa: CASSAGSNQPQHF
j_gene: TRBJ1-5
v_gene: TRBV19

CDR3aa: CASSFLAGQETQYF
j_gene: TRBJ2-5
v_gene: TRBV5-6

CDR3aa: CASSRDISGNTIYF
j_gene: TRBJ1-3
v_gene: TRBV7-2

CDR3aa: CASSSDGYNEQFF
j_gene: TRBJ2-1
v_gene: TRBV7-2

CDR3aa: CASSLESTGELFF
j_gene: TRBJ2-2
v_gene: TRBV27

CDR3aa: CSALTGTTGNEQFF
j_gene: TRBJ2-1
v_gene: TRBV29-1

CDR3aa: CASSFPGTNTIYF
j_gene: TRBJ1-3
v_gene: TRBV11-1

CDR3aa: CASRMDTQYF
j_gene: TRBJ2-3
v_gene: TRBV2

CDR3aa: CASSADRVNEKLFF
j_gene: TRBJ1-4
v_gene: TRBV19

CDR3aa: CAISSDRTSYEQYF
j_gene: TRBJ2-7
v_gene: TRBV10-3

CDR3aa: CASSRGGGYNEQFF
j_gene: TRBJ2-1
v_gene: TRBV11-3

CDR3aa: CASTDHRGELFF
j_gene: TRBJ2-2
v_gene: TRBV6-5

CDR3aa: CASSQVTGNTIYF
j_gene: TRBJ1-3
v_gene: TRBV6-6

CDR3aa: CASSESRNYQDTQYF
j_gene: TRBJ2-3
v_gene: TRBV10-1

CDR3aa: CASSLDSSGSYEQYF
j_gene: TRBJ2-7
v_gene: TRBV7-2

CDR3aa: CASSASGKTEAFF
j_gene: TRBJ1-1
v_gene: TRBV9

CDR3aa: CASTRSRERGGYTF
j_gene: TRBJ1-2
v_gene: TRBV6-5

CDR3aa: CASSLGSGPGAEAFF
j_gene: TRBJ1-1
v_gene: TRBV5-4

CDR3aa: CASSPRTRITGELFF
j_gene: TRBJ2-2
v_gene: TRBV7-9

CDR3aa: CASSWTPNTEAFF
j_gene: TRBJ1-1
v_gene: TRBV27

CDR3aa: CASLRNLEAFF
j_gene: TRBJ1-1
v_gene: TRBV19

CDR3aa: CAIRQAGDGTEAFF
j_gene: TRBJ1-1
v_gene: TRBV10-3

CDR3aa: CASSSGLGGRIHNEQFF
j_gene: TRBJ2-1
v_gene: TRBV11-2

CDR3aa: CASSPMTSEETQYF
j_gene: TRBJ2-5
v_gene: TRBV18

CDR3aa: CASSLQGGDAGNTIYF
j_gene: TRBJ1-3
v_gene: TRBV27

CDR3aa: CAWISRGNGIQYF
j_gene: TRBJ2-4
v_gene: TRBV30